This TCR beta chain was sequenced for a study of OX40 agonist ivuxolimab in advanced cancers. Study-wide context: Ivuxolimab, which targeted the costimulatory receptor OX40 (CD134), was an agonistic, fully human IgG2 monoclonal antibody. Intravenous ivuxolimab was administered to patients every 2 weeks at six dose levels: 0.01, 0.1, 0.3, 1.5, 3 and 10 mg/kg. Of the roughly 50 dose-escalation patients, hepatocellular carcinoma was present in some 19, melanoma in around 15, renal cell carcinoma in 9 and head and neck cancer in 9. A male proportion of 82.7% and a mean age of roughly 58 years, ranging from roughly 20 to 80, were recorded for the dose-escalation cohort. Prior anti-PD-1, anti-PD-L1 or anti-CTLA-4 therapy was permitted, and checkpoint inhibitors had been received by about 37% of dose-escalation patients. Partial responses were achieved by three dose-escalation patients, of whom one had hepatocellular carcinoma and two had cutaneous melanoma. The point of sequencing TCRbeta in the periphery was to test whether ivuxolimab changed TCR sequence diversity and drove clonal T-cell expansion. The paper describes the monotherapy dose-escalation part (N = 52 patients) of the phase I trial of ivuxolimab. Study-wide findings and limitations: In partial responders in the 0.1-3.0 mg/kg groups, normalized peripheral clonal expansion was found to be among the lowest, especially among CD8+ T cells. After ivuxolimab, CD8+ T cells had more expanded clones than CD4+ T cells on average. Low levels of normalized T-cell clonal expansion were also shown by some nonresponding patients. Clonal expansion of both CD4+ and CD8+ blood T cells was observed from baseline to week 6 at doses 0.1 to 3.0 mg/kg. Which antigens the clonally expanded peripheral T cells were specific for was not determined.

Patients with autoimmune disease history or receiving systemic immunosuppression were excluded from the trial. Peripheral blood for TCR sequencing was collected from all dose cohorts at baseline, on cycle 4 day 1, and on cycle 7 day 1. Samples came from an open-label, multicenter, first-in-human phase I dose-escalation trial of ivuxolimab. Adults with locally advanced or metastatic melanoma, renal cell carcinoma, hepatocellular carcinoma or head and neck squamous cell carcinoma were enrolled in the trial. Before TCR sequencing, CD4+ T cells and CD8+ T cells were sorted from peripheral blood as separate populations. Its CDR3 holds 15 amino acids, cysteine through phenylalanine. The read is trimmed to its CDR3 DNA, 45 bases read in frame from base 1. Relative to germline, V is missing 2 bases and J is missing 5 bases, with 4 bases of the junction outside any gene match. Reading the germline V gene gives CDR1 SGHNT and CDR2 YENEEA.

Genomic DNA was isolated from the sorted cells so that the TCRbeta CDR3 region could be sequenced. The immunoSEQ Assay was used for sequencing of TCRbeta CDR3 regions. The source is immuneACCESS, and TCRdb retained only in-frame sequences with V and J called. Part of the clones is not carried over; for the studies checked, unresolved V genes explain less than half of this, and the remainder is unexplained. In this sample the table shows more than 75,000 clones, just over 90% of which occur a single time. 0.6% to 0.8% of the sample is in the top ten clones. Remarks on this clone: No cognate antigen has been identified for it. The sample holds no much larger clone one base away, and base qualities are not on file.

The chain links TRBV11-3 with TRBJ2-7; a stretch of 12 junction bases matches TRBD1. The sequenced sample was CD4+ or CD8+ T cells sorted from blood, obtained in a trial of the OX40 agonist ivuxolimab. The sequence came from an adult with an advanced solid tumor such as melanoma, head and neck, liver or kidney cancer. The base sequence is TGTGCCAGCAGCTTAACCGGGACAGGGGGCGACGAGCAGTACTTC. This yields the protein CASSLTGTGGDEQYF.